The present T cell receptor beta chain was sequenced within a study of cytomegalovirus exposure and HLA in healthy donors. Whole-study results and caveats: At a 0.05 false discovery rate, a later analysis found roughly 17,000 TCR beta sequences to be associated with HLA alleles.

J gave up 5 bases and V 6 bases, and 3 bases lay outside the gene matches. This CDR3 comprises 12 residues. Germline loops: CDR1 LNHDA, CDR2 SQIVND (reference sequence). 60 Vbeta and 13 Jbeta primers were used in PCR. Sequencing used immunoSEQ multiplex PCR; TCRdb keeps in-frame clones, though not all of them. The table shows around 130,000 clones, with 84% occurring only once. With regard to this clone: The antigen is not known.

The V and J genes are TRBV19 and TRBJ1-1, with 7 nucleotides matching TRBD1. The sequenced sample consisted of PBMCs. This TCR was recovered from a man between 45 and 60 years old in good health and CMV-seronegative. The DNA for the CDR3 is TGTGCCAGTAGGCGACAGGGAACTGAAGCTTTCTTT. This sequence encodes CASRRQGTEAFF.